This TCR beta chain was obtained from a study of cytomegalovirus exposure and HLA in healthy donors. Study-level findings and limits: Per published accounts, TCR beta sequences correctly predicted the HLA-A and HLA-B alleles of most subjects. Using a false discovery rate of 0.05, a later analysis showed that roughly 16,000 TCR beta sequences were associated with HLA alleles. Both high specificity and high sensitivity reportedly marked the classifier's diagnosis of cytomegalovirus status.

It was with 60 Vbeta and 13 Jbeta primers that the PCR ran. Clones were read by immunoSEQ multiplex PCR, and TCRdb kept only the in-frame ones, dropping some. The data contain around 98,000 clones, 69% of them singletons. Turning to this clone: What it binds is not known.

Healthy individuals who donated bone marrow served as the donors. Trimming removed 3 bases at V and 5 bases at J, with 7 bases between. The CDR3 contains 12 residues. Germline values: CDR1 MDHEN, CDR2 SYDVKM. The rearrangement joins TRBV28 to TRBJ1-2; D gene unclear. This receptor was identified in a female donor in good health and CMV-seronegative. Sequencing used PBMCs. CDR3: CASSFPSYGYTF. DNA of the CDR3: TGTGCCAGCAGTTTTCCCTCTTATGGCTACACCTTC.